One and the same sample provided the 9 T cell receptor beta chains below, sequenced in a study of cytomegalovirus exposure and HLA in healthy donors. TCRdb's copy holds only in-frame clones and misses some; the assay was immunoSEQ multiplex PCR. The data contain about 200,000 clones, roughly 84% of them singletons. The sample consisted of PBMCs. The receptors originated from a woman aged 25 to 45 in good health and CMV-seropositive.

The gene calls are TRBV15 and TRBJ2-1; D possibly corresponds to TRBD2 (6 bases). V was trimmed by 7 bases and J by 4 bases, leaving 14 bases between them. The germline CDR1 and CDR2 sequences are LNHNV and YYDKDF (reference sequence). CDR3 length: 14 residues. The CDR3 DNA sequence: TGTGCCACCAAGTCAAGGGGAGGTTACAATGAGCAGTTCTTC. This codes for CATKSRGGYNEQFF. The full variable domain, in which reference TRBV15 and TRBJ2-1 provide the parts outside the CDR3, is DAMVIQNPRYQVTQFGKPVTLSCSQTLNHNVMYWYQQKSSQAPKLLFHYYDKDFNNEADTPDNFQSRRPNTSFCFLDIRSPGLGDTAMYLCATKSRGGYNEQFFGPGTRLTVL.

The J gene is TRBJ1-1, the V gene TRBV14, with TRBD1 matching 7 bases. CDR1 is SGHDN and CDR2 is FVKESK in the germline V gene. This CDR3 comprises 15 residues. Losses at the gene ends were 4 bases for V and 4 bases for J; bases not matched to a gene: 9. This CDR3 reads CASSRNRGRVTEAFF. The CDR3 bases are TGTGCCAGCAGCCGTAACAGGGGAAGGGTCACTGAAGCTTTCTTT.

Details on this clone: At the DNA level, this CDR3 is encoded by other sequences in the same sample as well. The chain employs TRBV6-5 and TRBJ2-7, with D tentatively TRBD1 (6 bases). CDR3 size: 12 residues. V lost 6 bases and J lost 7, with 13 bases in between. The germline V gene encodes CDR1 MNHEY and CDR2 SVGAGI. CDR3 DNA sequence: TGTGCCAGCAGCCGTACAGGGAGTGAGCAGTACTTC. It yields the protein CASSRTGSEQYF.

V is TRBV7-2 and J is TRBJ1-5; D perhaps matches TRBD1 (5 bases). Trimming left V 0 bases short and J 6 bases short, with 6 bases between. CDR1 and CDR2 from the germline V gene are SGHTA and FQGNSA. The CDR3 totals 13 residues. The chain's CDR3 is CASSLAGGQPQHF. The CDR3 DNA reads TGTGCCAGCAGCTTAGCCGGGGGTCAGCCCCAGCATTTT.

The chain combines TRBV5-6 with TRBJ1-2; maybe TRBD1 (5 bases). Trimming stripped 0 bases from V and 6 bases from J, with 18 bases between. The germline V gene encodes CDR1 SGHDT and CDR2 YYEEEE. This CDR3 is built from 16 residues. Here the CDR3 reads CASSLVQTPGIHGYTF. Written as DNA, the CDR3 is TGTGCCAGCAGCTTGGTCCAAACCCCAGGGATTCATGGCTACACCTTC. The full variable domain, in which reference TRBV5-6 and TRBJ1-2 provide the parts outside the CDR3, is DAGVTQSPTHLIKTRGQQVTLRCSPKSGHDTVSWYQQALGQGPQFIFQYYEEEERQRGNFPDRFSGHQFPNYSSELNVNALLLGDSALYLCASSLVQTPGIHGYTFGSGTRLTVV.

The chain couples TRBV5-1 to TRBJ2-1; TRBD2 matches at 9 bases. Per germline, CDR1 SGHRS and CDR2 YFSETQ. The CDR3 contains 15 residues. Trimming at V came to 4 bases and at J to 5 bases, leaving 7 bases not matched to a gene. In DNA, the CDR3 is TGCGCCAGCAGCACTCTAGCGGGAATCGACAATGAGCAGTTCTTC. Amino acids: CASSTLAGIDNEQFF.

This clone was counted between two and nine times. The chain is built from TRBV6-1 and TRBJ2-7, with a possible D match to TRBD1 (6 bases). Per germline, CDR1 MNHNS and CDR2 SASEGT. CDR3 length equals 13 residues. V was cut by 6 bases and J by 3 bases, with 12 bases left in between. Written as DNA, the CDR3 is TGTGCCAGCAGCAGGGGTCTAGGCTACGAGCAGTACTTC. This codes for CASSRGLGYEQYF.

V gene TRBV29-1 combines with J gene TRBJ1-2; no definite D call. V gave up 1 base and J gave up 8 bases, with 14 bases separating them. Germline-derived CDR1 and CDR2 are SQVTM and ANQGSEA. This CDR3 contains 13 residues. CDR3 DNA: TGCAGCGTTGAAGGCCCCGGAGGCGGGGGCTACACCTTC. It translates to CSVEGPGGGGYTF. The whole variable domain, filled in from reference TRBV29-1 and TRBJ1-2, reads SAVISQKPSRDICQRGTSLTIQCQVDSQVTMMFWYRQQPGQSLTLIATANQGSEATYESGFVIDKFPISRPNLTFSTLTVSNMSPEDSSIYLCSVEGPGGGGYTFGSGTRLTVV.

CDR3 loop: CASSSNSGAQETQYF. The CDR3 coding sequence is TGTGCCAGCAGCTCCAATAGCGGGGCCCAAGAGACCCAGTACTTC. J is TRBJ2-5 and V is TRBV9; TRBD2 agrees at 8 bases. J lost 1 base, V lost 4 bases, and 6 bases had no gene match. The CDR3 is 15 residues long. Looked up from germline, CDR1 is SGDLS and CDR2 is YYNGEE.